One sample yielded the 21 T cell receptor beta chains listed below, sequenced in a study of T cells in narcolepsy. TCRdb keeps only in-frame clones here, not all; method: immunoSEQ multiplex PCR. The table lists tens of thousands of clones, almost 80% of them singletons. The material sequenced was memory (CD45RA-) CD4+ T cells from blood. Every receptor here comes from a human donor in good health.

V usage is TRBV4-2 and J usage is TRBJ2-4; 8 nucleotides align to TRBD1. This CDR3 is built from 19 residues. CDR1 and CDR2 (germline): LGHNA, YNFKEQ. The V segment lost 3 bases and the J segment 3 bases; nucleotides outside the gene matches: 16. The DNA for the CDR3 is TGTGCCAGCAGCCAGATCACCGAATACGCCGGACAGGGCAAAAACATTCAGTACTTC. Protein product: CASSQITEYAGQGKNIQYF.

The chain is built from TRBV2 and TRBJ2-3; 7 bases are a match to TRBD2. In germline, CDR1 is SNHLY, CDR2 FYNNEI. With V trimmed by 8 bases and J by 6 bases, 5 bases remained unmatched. CDR3 size: 12 residues. The chain's CDR3 is CASGLAADTQYF. Here the CDR3 DNA reads TGTGCCAGCGGGCTAGCGGCGGATACGCAGTATTTT.

Note on this clone: This sample includes further DNA sequences coding for the same CDR3. The chain couples TRBV10-2 to TRBJ2-1; perhaps TRBD2 as D (6 bases). V was pared by 4 bases and J by 0 bases, with 10 bases between. The V gene's germline CDR1 is WSHSY and CDR2 SAAADI. The CDR3 sequence is 15 residues long. The CDR3 sequence is CASSGRESSYNEQFF. As DNA, the CDR3 is TGCGCCAGCAGTGGCCGGGAGAGCTCCTACAATGAGCAGTTCTTC.

The chain has TRBV27 and TRBJ1-2, with no clear D. The CDR3 is 13 residues long. The germline CDR1 and CDR2 sequences are MNHEY and SMNVEV (reference sequence). V shed 5 bases and J shed 4 bases, with 11 bases lying between them. CDR3 in amino acids: CASSPDGPYGYTF. The CDR3 DNA reads TGTGCCAGCAGTCCAGACGGCCCCTATGGCTACACCTTC.

The CDR3 is CASSQDPPNEQFF. CDR3 DNA: TGCGCCAGCAGCCAAGACCCCCCCAATGAGCAGTTCTTC. The chain employs TRBV4-1 and TRBJ2-1; unclear D gene. The V end lost 0 bases, the J end lost 6 bases, and 6 bases lay between the germline ends. From germline, CDR1 is MGHRA and CDR2 YSYEKL. This CDR3 spans 13 amino acids.

The gene calls are TRBV19 and TRBJ2-7, with 7 bases that match TRBD1. Germline values: CDR1 LNHDA, CDR2 SQIVND (reference sequence). The J segment lost 5 bases and the V segment lost 4 bases, leaving 5 bases of the junction unmatched. The CDR3 totals 13 residues. The CDR3 DNA sequence: TGTGCCAGTAGTACCCGGGACAGTAACGAGCAGTACTTC. Translated, it gives CASSTRDSNEQYF.

V is TRBV5-1 and J is TRBJ2-7, with D unresolved. The CDR3 has 14 residues. Germline V gene lookup returns CDR1 SGHRS and CDR2 YFSETQ. V gave up 7 bases and J gave up 2 bases, with 16 bases separating them. The CDR3 DNA reads TGCGCCAGCGCCGCCGGCACAAGAACCTACGAGCAGTACTTC. It yields the protein CASAAGTRTYEQYF.

This clone was observed once. The gene calls are TRBV5-4 and TRBJ1-1; tentatively, D is TRBD1 (5 bases). Deletions cut 4 bases from V and 0 bases from J, with 16 bases between. CDR1 SGHNT and CDR2 YYREEE come from the germline V gene (reference sequence). CDR3 length: 16 residues. CDR3 residues: CASSHRQTRVNTEAFF. CDR3 sequence (DNA): TGTGCCAGCAGCCACCGACAAACCAGGGTGAACACTGAAGCTTTCTTT.

The genes are TRBV4-1 and TRBJ1-1; D remains ambiguous. The germline gives CDR1 MGHRA, CDR2 YSYEKL. The V end lost 0 bases, the J end lost 2 bases, and 10 bases lay between the germline ends. The CDR3 extends over 15 amino acids. This CDR3 is CASSQDTDLNTEAFF. In nucleotides, the CDR3 is TGCGCCAGCAGCCAAGATACAGATTTAAACACTGAAGCTTTCTTT.

V usage is TRBV19 and J usage is TRBJ1-4; D might be TRBD1 (5 bases). The V gene lost 1 base and the J gene lost 2 bases, with 5 bases spanning the gap. CDR1 LNHDA and CDR2 SQIVND come from the germline V gene (reference sequence). The CDR3 runs 14 residues. The CDR3 protein is CASSIAGTNEKLFF. Here the CDR3 DNA reads TGTGCCAGTAGTATAGCAGGGACTAATGAAAAACTGTTTTTT.

This clone appeared a few times. The chain recombines TRBV5-1 with TRBJ2-3, with D tentatively TRBD1 or TRBD2 (5 bases each). Germline lookup yields CDR1 SGHRS and CDR2 YFSETQ. The CDR3 sequence is 15 residues long. V dropped 0 bases and J dropped 0 bases, with 8 bases sitting between them. CDR3 residues: CASSLGGYSTDTQYF. DNA of the CDR3: TGCGCCAGCAGCTTGGGGGGGTACAGCACAGATACGCAGTATTTT.

The chain recombines TRBV2 with TRBJ2-7, with D maybe TRBD1 (6 bases). CDR1 and CDR2 (germline): SNHLY, FYNNEI. Trimming removed 9 bases from V and 2 bases from J, with 11 bases in between. The CDR3 sequence is 12 residues long. The DNA of the CDR3 is TGTGCCAGTCGACAGGCGACCTACGAGCAGTACTTC. It is translated as CASRQATYEQYF.

V usage is TRBV9 and J usage is TRBJ2-5; D may be TRBD2 (6 bases). The DNA end is more similar to TRBJ2-7, so the J call may be wrong. The germline CDR1 and CDR2 sequences are SGDLS and YYNGEE. The CDR3 runs 14 residues. The CDR3 DNA follows: TGTGCCAGCAGACCAGACAGCACTAGCAACGAGCAGTACTTC. Translating it yields CASRPDSTSNEQYF.

The chain uses TRBV5-1 and TRBJ1-1; perhaps TRBD1 as D (5 bases). Trimming took 4 bases from V and 4 from J, leaving 17 bases between them. This CDR3 contains 15 residues. Germline V gene data show CDR1 as SGHRS and CDR2 as YFSETQ. The CDR3 loop reads CASSPGWGGVTEAFF. The CDR3 coding sequence is TGCGCCAGCAGCCCCGGGTGGGGAGGGGTCACTGAAGCTTTCTTT.

The rearrangement joins TRBV9 to TRBJ2-1; 10 bases line up with TRBD2. The CDR3 is 17 amino acids. Germline V gene lookup returns CDR1 SGDLS and CDR2 YYNGEE. With 0 bases clipped from V and 4 bases from J, the junction kept 7 bases outside the gene matches. In nucleotides, the CDR3 is TGTGCCAGCAGCGTAGATCCTAGCGGGAGTCTTTACAATGAGCAGTTCTTC. As protein: CASSVDPSGSLYNEQFF.

The rearrangement joins TRBV27 to TRBJ2-1; D is unclear. Looked up from germline, CDR1 is MNHEY and CDR2 is SMNVEV (reference sequence). The CDR3 is 13 amino acids. V lost 6 bases and J lost 5, with 11 bases in between. CDR3 sequence: CASSMWADNEQFF. CDR3 nucleotides: TGTGCCAGCAGCATGTGGGCCGACAATGAGCAGTTCTTC.

A few counts support this clone. This chain uses TRBV9 with TRBJ2-5; TRBD1 agrees at 10 bases. This CDR3 contains 15 residues. The V and J ends lost 3 bases and 4 bases, in that order; junction bases with no gene match: 6. CDR1 and CDR2 (germline): SGDLS, YYNGEE. The chain's CDR3 is CASSGRQGAGETQYF. Here the CDR3 DNA reads TGTGCCAGCAGCGGACGACAGGGGGCCGGAGAGACCCAGTACTTC.

The chain is built from TRBV5-1 and TRBJ1-1; D perhaps matches TRBD1 (6 bases). V dropped 0 bases and J dropped 10 bases, with 22 bases sitting between them. The CDR3 is made up of 16 amino acids. Germline CDR1 reads SGHRS; CDR2 reads YFSETQ. The CDR3 nucleotides read TGCGCCAGCAGCTTGGGGGCTGACGGGGGCACGATTGGAGCTTTCTTT. This codes for CASSLGADGGTIGAFF. The whole variable domain, remainder taken from reference TRBV5-1 and TRBJ1-1, is KAGVTQTPRYLIKTRGQQVTLSCSPISGHRSVSWYQQTPGQGLQFLFEYFSETQRNKGNFPGRFSGRQFSNSRSEMNVSTLELGDSALYLCASSLGADGGTIGAFFGQGTRLTVV.

In the case of this clone: The DNA is omitted, as the CDR3 cannot be located on it reliably, and the CDR3 follows TCRdb's listing. The V call is TRBV21-1, the J call TRBJ2-3; TRBD2 is the table's D call and was not checked against the DNA. TRBV21-1 is deemed a pseudogene. Including both end residues, the CDR3 is 18 amino acids long. CDR3 region: CASSKRWASGSLTDTQYF.

This sequence joins TRBV5-1 and TRBJ2-3, with D perhaps TRBD1 or TRBD2 (5 bases each). The V gene lost 1 base and the J gene lost 5 bases, with 14 bases spanning the gap. CDR1 is SGHRS, CDR2 YFSETQ, per germline. This CDR3 is built from 15 residues. Here the CDR3 DNA reads TGCGCCAGCAGCTTGTGGGGGAGAGGAATAGATACGCAGTATTTT. Translation gives CASSLWGRGIDTQYF.

The chain joins TRBV5-1 to TRBJ2-3; 8 bases are shared with TRBD2. V lost 4 bases and J lost 1; bases outside the gene matches: 5. Germline V lookup: CDR1 SGHRS, CDR2 YFSETQ. The CDR3 consists of 15 residues. The chain's CDR3 is CASSPQTSGTDTQYF. Written as DNA, the CDR3 is TGCGCCAGCAGCCCCCAGACTAGCGGCACAGATACGCAGTATTTT.